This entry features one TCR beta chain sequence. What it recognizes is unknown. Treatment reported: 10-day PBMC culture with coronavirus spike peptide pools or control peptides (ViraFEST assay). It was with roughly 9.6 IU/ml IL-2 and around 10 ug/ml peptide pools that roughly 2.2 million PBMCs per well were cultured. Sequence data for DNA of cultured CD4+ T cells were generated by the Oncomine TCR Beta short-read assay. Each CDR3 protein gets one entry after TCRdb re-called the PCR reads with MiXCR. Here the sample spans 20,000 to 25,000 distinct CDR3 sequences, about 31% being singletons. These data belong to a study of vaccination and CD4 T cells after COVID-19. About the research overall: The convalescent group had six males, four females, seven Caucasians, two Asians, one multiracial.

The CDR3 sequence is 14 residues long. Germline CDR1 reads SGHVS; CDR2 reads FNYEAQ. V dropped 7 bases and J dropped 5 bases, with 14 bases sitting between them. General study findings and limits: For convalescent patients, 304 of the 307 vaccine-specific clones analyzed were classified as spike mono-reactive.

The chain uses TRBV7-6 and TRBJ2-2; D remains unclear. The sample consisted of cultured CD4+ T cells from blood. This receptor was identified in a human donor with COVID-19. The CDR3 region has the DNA TGTGCCAGCATCTTGGAAGGCTCGACCGGGGAGCTGTTTTTT. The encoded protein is CASILEGSTGELFF.